The sequence of this TCR beta chain was determined in a study of CD8 T cells in ankylosing spondylitis. Study results and caveats: For ankylosing spondylitis blood, a TCR beta motif of 8 or 9 highly homologous variants appeared characteristic.

Construction of TCR beta libraries was performed using quantitative 5'-RACE with molecular barcodes. Each CDR3 protein is one row after TCRdb ran MiXCR on the 5' RACE reads. The sample yields approximately 400,000 distinct CDR3 sequences, roughly 25% seen once. Germline V gene lookup returns CDR1 GTSNPN and CDR2 SVGIG (reference sequence). This CDR3 has 13 residues. The ends were cut back, 1 base at V and 0 bases at J, with 6 bases in the middle. A note on this clonotype: Its antigen is unknown.

The chain links TRBV30 to TRBJ1-1; D unresolved. The sample consisted of blood, either unsorted or a sorted T cell fraction (not recorded which). The receptor was derived from a male donor with ankylosing spondylitis. CDR3 residues: CAWSGALNTEAFF. The CDR3 nucleotides read TGTGCCTGGAGTGGGGCGCTGAACACTGAAGCTTTCTTT.